This note documents a single TCR beta chain sequence. The CDR3 contains 14 residues. CDR1 and CDR2 from the germline V gene are SNHLY and FYNNEI. The assay was immunoSEQ multiplex PCR, and TCRdb's table has in-frame clones only and misses some. The sample yields approximately 100,000 clones, 70% to 85% seen once. The record originates from a study of OX40 agonist ivuxolimab in advanced cancers. This chain joins TRBV2 and TRBJ2-5; tentatively, D is TRBD2 (6 bases). The DNA end is a closer match to TRBJ2-7, so the J assignment may be wrong. The receptor was isolated from an adult with an advanced solid tumor such as melanoma, head and neck, liver or kidney cancer. The sample consisted of CD4+ or CD8+ T cells sorted from blood, taken in a trial of the OX40 agonist ivuxolimab. CDR3 DNA sequence: TGTGCCAGCAGGGGAGGACTGGGAAACTACGAGCAGTACTTC. This codes for CASRGGLGNYEQYF.